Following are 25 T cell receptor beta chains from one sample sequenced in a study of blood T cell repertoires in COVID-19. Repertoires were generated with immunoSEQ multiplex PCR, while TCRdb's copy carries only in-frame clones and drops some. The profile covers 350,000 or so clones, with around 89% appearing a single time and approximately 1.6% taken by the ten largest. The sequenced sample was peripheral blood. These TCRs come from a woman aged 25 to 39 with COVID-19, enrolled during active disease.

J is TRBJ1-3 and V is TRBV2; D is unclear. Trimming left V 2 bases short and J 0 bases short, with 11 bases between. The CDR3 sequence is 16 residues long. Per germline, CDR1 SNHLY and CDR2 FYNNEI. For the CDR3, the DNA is TGTGCCAGCAGTGAAACAACAGATCGCTCTGGAAACACCATATATTTT. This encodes CASSETTDRSGNTIYF.

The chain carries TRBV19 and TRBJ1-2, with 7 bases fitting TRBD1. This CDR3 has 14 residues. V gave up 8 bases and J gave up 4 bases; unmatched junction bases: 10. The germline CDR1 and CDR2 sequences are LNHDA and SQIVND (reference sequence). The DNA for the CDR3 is TGTGCCAGTCGCGACAGGGTGGGTAGCTATGGCTACACCTTC. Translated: CASRDRVGSYGYTF.

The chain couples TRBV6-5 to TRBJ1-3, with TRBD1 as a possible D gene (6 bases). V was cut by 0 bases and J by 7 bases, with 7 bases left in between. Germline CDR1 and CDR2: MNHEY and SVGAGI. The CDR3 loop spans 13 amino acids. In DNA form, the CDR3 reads TGTGCCAGCAGTTACTCGGGGGCCAACACCATATATTTT. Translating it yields CASSYSGANTIYF.

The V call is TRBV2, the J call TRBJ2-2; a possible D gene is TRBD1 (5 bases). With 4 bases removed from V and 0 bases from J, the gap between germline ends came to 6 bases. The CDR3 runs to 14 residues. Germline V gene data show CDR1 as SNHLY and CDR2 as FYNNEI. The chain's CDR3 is CASSGTPNTGELFF. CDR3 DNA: TGTGCCAGCAGTGGGACACCGAACACCGGGGAGCTGTTTTTT.

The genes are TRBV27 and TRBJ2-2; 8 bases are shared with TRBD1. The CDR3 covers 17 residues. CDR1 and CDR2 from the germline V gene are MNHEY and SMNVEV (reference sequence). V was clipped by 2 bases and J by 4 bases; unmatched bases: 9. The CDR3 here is CASSLGDWTGTTGELFF. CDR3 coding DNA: TGTGCCAGCAGTTTAGGAGATTGGACAGGGACCACCGGGGAGCTGTTTTTT.

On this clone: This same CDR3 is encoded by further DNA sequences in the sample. CDR3 DNA sequence: TGTGCCACCAGTGATCCGTCCCGGGGGTATGGCTACACCTTC. Translated: CATSDPSRGYGYTF. The rearrangement links TRBV24-1 to TRBJ1-2, with TRBD1 as a possible D gene (5 bases). The CDR3 length is 14 residues. Trimming took 3 bases from V and 5 from J, leaving 12 bases between them. The germline V gene has CDR1 KGHDR and CDR2 SFDVKD.

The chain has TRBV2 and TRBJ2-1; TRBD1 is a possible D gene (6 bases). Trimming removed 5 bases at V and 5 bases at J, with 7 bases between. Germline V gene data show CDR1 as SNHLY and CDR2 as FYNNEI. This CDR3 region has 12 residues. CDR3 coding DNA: TGTGCCAGCAGTCGGACAGACAATGAGCAGTTCTTC. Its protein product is CASSRTDNEQFF.

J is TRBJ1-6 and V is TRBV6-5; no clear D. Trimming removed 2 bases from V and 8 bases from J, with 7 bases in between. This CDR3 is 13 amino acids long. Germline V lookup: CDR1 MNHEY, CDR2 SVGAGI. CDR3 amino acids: CASSYGLYSPLHF. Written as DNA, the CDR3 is TGTGCCAGCAGTTACGGACTGTATTCACCCCTCCACTTT.

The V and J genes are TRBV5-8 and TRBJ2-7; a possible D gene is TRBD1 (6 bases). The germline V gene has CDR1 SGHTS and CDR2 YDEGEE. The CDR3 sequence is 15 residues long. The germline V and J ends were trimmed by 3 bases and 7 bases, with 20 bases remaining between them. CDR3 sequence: CASSSYAYRENEQYF. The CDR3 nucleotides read TGTGCCAGCAGCTCATACGCCTACAGGGAGAATGAGCAGTACTTC.

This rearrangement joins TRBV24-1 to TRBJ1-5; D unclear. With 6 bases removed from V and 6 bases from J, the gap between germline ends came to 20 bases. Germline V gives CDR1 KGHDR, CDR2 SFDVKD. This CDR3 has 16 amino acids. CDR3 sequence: CATSPSTGYFGQPQHF. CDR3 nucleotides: TGTGCCACCAGTCCGTCTACGGGTTACTTTGGTCAGCCCCAGCATTTT.

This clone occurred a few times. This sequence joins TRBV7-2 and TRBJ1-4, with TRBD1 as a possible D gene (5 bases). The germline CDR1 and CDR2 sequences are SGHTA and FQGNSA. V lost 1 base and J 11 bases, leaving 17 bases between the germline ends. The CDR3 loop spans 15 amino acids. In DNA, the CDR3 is TGTGCCAGCAGCTTAGTACCTGGGGGGAAAGGGAAACTGTTTTTT. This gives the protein CASSLVPGGKGKLFF.

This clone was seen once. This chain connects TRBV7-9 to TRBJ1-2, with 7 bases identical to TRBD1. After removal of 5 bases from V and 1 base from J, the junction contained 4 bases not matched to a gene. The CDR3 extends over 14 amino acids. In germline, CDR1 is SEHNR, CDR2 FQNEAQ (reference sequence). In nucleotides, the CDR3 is TGTGCCAGCAGCCCGGGACAGAATAACTATGGCTACACCTTC. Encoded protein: CASSPGQNNYGYTF.

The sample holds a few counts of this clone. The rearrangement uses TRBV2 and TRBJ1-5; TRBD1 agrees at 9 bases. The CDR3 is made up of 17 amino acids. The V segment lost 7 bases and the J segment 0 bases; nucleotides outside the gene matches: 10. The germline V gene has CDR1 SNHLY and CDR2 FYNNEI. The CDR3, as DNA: TGTGCCAGCAAGAGGAGACAGGGGGTTTATAGCAATCAGCCCCAGCATTTT. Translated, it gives CASKRRQGVYSNQPQHF.

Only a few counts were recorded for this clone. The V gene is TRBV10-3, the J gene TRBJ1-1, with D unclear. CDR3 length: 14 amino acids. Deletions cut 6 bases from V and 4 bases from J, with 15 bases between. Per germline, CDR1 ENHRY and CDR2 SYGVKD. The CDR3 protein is CAISDRPSATEAFF. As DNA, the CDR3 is TGTGCCATCAGCGATAGGCCGAGCGCCACTGAAGCTTTCTTT.

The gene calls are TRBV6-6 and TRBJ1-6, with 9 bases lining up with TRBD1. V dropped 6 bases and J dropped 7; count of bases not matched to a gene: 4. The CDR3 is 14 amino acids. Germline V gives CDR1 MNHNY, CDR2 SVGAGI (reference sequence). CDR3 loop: CASRNRGHNSPLHF. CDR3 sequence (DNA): TGTGCCAGCAGGAACAGGGGGCACAATTCACCCCTCCACTTT.

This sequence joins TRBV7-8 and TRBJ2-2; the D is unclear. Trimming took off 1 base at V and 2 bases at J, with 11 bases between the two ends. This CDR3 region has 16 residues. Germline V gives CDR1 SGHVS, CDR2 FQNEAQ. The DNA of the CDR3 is TGTGCCAGCAGCTTAGTGTCTCCCTTTAACACCGGGGAGCTGTTTTTT. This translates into CASSLVSPFNTGELFF.

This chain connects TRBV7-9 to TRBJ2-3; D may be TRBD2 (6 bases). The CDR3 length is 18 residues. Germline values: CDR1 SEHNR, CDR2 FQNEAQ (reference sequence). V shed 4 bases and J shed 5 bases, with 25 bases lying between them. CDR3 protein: CASSSRISGVGTGDTQYF. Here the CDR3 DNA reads TGTGCCAGCAGCTCTCGAATTTCGGGAGTAGGTACCGGAGATACGCAGTATTTT.

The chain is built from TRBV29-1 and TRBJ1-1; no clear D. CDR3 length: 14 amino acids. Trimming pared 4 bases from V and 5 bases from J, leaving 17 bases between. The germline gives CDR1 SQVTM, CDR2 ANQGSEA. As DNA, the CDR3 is TGCAGCGTTGGACTTGGAGGGATGGGAACTGAAGCTTTCTTT. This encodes CSVGLGGMGTEAFF.

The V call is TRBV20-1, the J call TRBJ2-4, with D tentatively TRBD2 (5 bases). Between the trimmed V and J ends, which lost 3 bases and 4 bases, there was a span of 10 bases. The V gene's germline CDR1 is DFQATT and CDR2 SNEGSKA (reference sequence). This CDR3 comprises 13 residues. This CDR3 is CSASRGAKNIQYF. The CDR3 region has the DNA TGCAGTGCTAGTCGGGGAGCAAAAAACATTCAGTACTTC.

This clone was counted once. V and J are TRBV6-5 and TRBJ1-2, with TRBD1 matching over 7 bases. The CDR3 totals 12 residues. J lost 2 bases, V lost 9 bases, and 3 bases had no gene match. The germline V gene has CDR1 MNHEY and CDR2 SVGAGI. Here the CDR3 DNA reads TGTGCCAGTAGCAGGGGGAACTATGGCTACACCTTC. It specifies CASSRGNYGYTF.

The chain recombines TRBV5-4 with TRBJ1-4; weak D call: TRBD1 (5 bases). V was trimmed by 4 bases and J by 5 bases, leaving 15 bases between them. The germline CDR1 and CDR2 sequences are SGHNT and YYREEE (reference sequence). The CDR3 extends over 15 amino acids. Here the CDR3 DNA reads TGTGCCAGCAGCCAGGCCGGGGGGTTCAATGAAAAACTGTTTTTT. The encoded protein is CASSQAGGFNEKLFF.

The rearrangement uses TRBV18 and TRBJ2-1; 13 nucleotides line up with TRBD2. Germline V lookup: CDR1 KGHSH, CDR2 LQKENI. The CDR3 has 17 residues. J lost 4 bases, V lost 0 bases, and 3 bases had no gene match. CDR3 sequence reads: CASSPPGLAGYYNEQFF. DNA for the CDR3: TGTGCCAGCTCACCACCGGGACTAGCGGGGTATTACAATGAGCAGTTCTTC.

CDR3 region: CASSFGHGSTDTQYF. CDR3 bases: TGTGCCAGCAGTTTTGGGCACGGCAGCACAGATACGCAGTATTTT. The chain combines TRBV27 with TRBJ2-3; D is uncertain. The V end lost 3 bases, the J end lost 0 bases, and 10 bases lay between the germline ends. Per germline, CDR1 MNHEY and CDR2 SMNVEV (reference sequence). The CDR3 covers 15 residues.

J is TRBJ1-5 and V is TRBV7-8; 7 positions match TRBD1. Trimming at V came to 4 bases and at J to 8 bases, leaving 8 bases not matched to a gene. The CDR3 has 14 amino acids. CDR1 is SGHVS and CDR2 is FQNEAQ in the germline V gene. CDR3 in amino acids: CASSSGQPGKPQHF. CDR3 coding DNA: TGTGCCAGCAGCTCGGGACAGCCGGGAAAGCCCCAGCATTTT.

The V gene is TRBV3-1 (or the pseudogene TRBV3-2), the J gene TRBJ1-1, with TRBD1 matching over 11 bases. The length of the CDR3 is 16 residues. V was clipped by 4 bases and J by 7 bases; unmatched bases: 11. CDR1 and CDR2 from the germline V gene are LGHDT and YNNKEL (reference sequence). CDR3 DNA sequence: TGTGCCAGCAGCCTTACGGACAGGGGGCCTCCTTATGAAGCTTTCTTT. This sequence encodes CASSLTDRGPPYEAFF.